This T cell receptor (beta chain) comes out of a study of T cell repertoires in cytomegalovirus infection. Study overall: A matching HLA type, together with CMV infection, was signaled by public TCR beta signatures.

Comment on this clonotype: The antigen is unknown. The junction shows a germline mismatch at one end, possibly a read error.

TCRdb re-called the reads with MiXCR, one entry per CDR3 protein. The data hold about 85,000 distinct CDR3 sequences, with around 49% observed a single time. Findings of the study overall: HLA-C-restricted, CMV-specific TCR beta clonotypes were dominant ex vivo. There were carriers of CMV plus the relevant HLA, and cumulative public TCR beta family frequency identified them.

CDR1 and CDR2 from the germline V gene are MNHEY and SVGAGI. This CDR3 has 14 residues. Sample: CD8+ T cells from cultured PBMCs, taken from culture after CMV antigen stimulation. This TCR was sampled from a human donor in good health (CMV status not recorded). Some clones in this sample may be carry-over from other donors' samples. This sequence joins TRBV6-5 and TRBJ2-5; D is possibly TRBD2 (6 bases). CDR3: CASSYSGGKETQYF. As DNA, the CDR3 is TGTGCCAGCAGTTACTCCGGGGGAAAGGAGACCCAATACTTC.